One and the same sample provided the 27 T cell receptor beta chains below, sequenced in a study of vaccination effects on CD4 cells after COVID-19. Before sequencing took place, the ViraFEST assay used viral peptide pools to expand antigen-specific CD4+ T cells. Researchers isolated CD4+ T cells once approximately ten days of culture had elapsed. The person had PCR-confirmed SARS-CoV-2 infection between March and December 2020. Generated by immunoSEQ multiplex PCR, the TCRdb table keeps only in-frame clones and is missing some. In the table there are 20,000 to 25,000 clones, roughly 70% of which are singletons. These TCRs are of unknown antigen specificity. The input for sequencing was CD4+ T cells from PBMCs cultured with a peptide pool, taken before COVID-19 vaccination. These TCRs come from a human donor who had a prior SARS-CoV-2 infection.

V usage is TRBV3-1 (or the pseudogene TRBV3-2) and J usage is TRBJ1-1; D is unresolved. The V gene's germline CDR1 is LGHDT and CDR2 YNNKEL (reference sequence). The CDR3 contains 14 residues. Trimming stripped 5 bases from V and 0 bases from J, with 10 bases between. CDR3 protein: CASSSWPLNTEAFF. In nucleotides, the CDR3 is TGTGCCAGCAGCAGCTGGCCCCTGAACACTGAAGCTTTCTTT.

This clone was seen only a few times. The chain employs TRBV4-3 and TRBJ1-1, with D uncertain. Germline CDR1 reads LGHNA; CDR2 reads YSLEER. V lost 0 bases and J lost 6, with 11 bases in between. This CDR3 has 14 amino acids. CDR3 residues: CASSQDYGRPEAFF. DNA of the CDR3: TGCGCCAGCAGCCAAGATTATGGTCGGCCTGAAGCTTTCTTT.

The genes are TRBV19 and TRBJ1-2; tentative D call: TRBD1 (5 bases). The CDR3 length is 17 residues. V was clipped by 4 bases and J by 4 bases, with 22 bases between them. Germline V gives CDR1 LNHDA, CDR2 SQIVND (reference sequence). CDR3 sequence: CASSTITGTEGPYGYTF. The DNA for the CDR3 is TGTGCCAGTAGTACGATTACCGGGACCGAAGGCCCCTATGGCTACACCTTC.

On this clone: The germline gene is not matched at one end of the junction; a read error may be the cause. The chain employs TRBV7-2 and TRBJ1-1; D is ambiguous. The CDR3 has 14 residues. Per the germline V gene, CDR1 is SGHTA and CDR2 is FQGNSA. The CDR3 here is CASSVAAGIVEAFF. The CDR3 DNA reads TGTGCCAGCAGCGTAGCGGCCGGGATTGTTGAAGCTTTCTTT.

The rearrangement joins TRBV28 to TRBJ2-5, with a tentative D call TRBD1 (6 bases). The CDR3 contains 13 residues. Looked up from germline, CDR1 is MDHEN and CDR2 is SYDVKM. V was shortened by 7 bases and J by 5 bases, with 14 bases between the two germline ends. The CDR3 reads CASTPGGGETQYF. The CDR3 nucleotides are TGTGCCAGCACCCCTGGGGGCGGTGAGACCCAGTACTTC.

The chain links TRBV19 to TRBJ1-3; D call uncertain. Germline V gene lookup returns CDR1 LNHDA and CDR2 SQIVND (reference sequence). The V and J ends lost 7 bases and 0 bases respectively, with 10 bases between them. The CDR3 loop spans 14 amino acids. DNA of the CDR3: TGTGCCAGTACGCCGGCTAGCTCTGGAAACACCATATATTTT. It translates to CASTPASSGNTIYF.

V and J are TRBV3-1 (or the pseudogene TRBV3-2) and TRBJ1-4; D is perhaps TRBD1 (6 bases). Trimming removed 1 base from V and 11 bases from J, with 17 bases in between. Germline CDR1 is LGHDT and CDR2 is YNNKEL (reference sequence). The CDR3 is 15 amino acids. CDR3: CASSQAGGGLGKLFF. The CDR3 bases are TGTGCCAGCAGCCAAGCGGGGGGGGGCTTAGGGAAACTGTTTTTT.

This rearrangement joins TRBV5-4 to TRBJ2-3; 15 bases fit TRBD2. The ends lost 4 bases at V and 2 bases at J; junction bases unmatched: 14. Germline CDR1 reads SGHNT; CDR2 reads YYREEE (reference sequence). The CDR3 length is 20 residues. CDR3 bases: TGTGCCAGCAGCGAAGAGCCGGACGGGACTAGCGGGGGGAACACAGATACGCAGTATTTT. This encodes CASSEEPDGTSGGNTDTQYF.

The chain has TRBV6-5 and TRBJ2-5; D unclear. Trimming took 8 bases from V and 5 from J, leaving 12 bases between them. The V gene's germline CDR1 is MNHEY and CDR2 SVGAGI. CDR3 size: 12 residues. The CDR3 loop is CASGKGRETQYF. CDR3 nucleotides: TGTGCCAGCGGGAAGGGTCGGGAGACCCAGTACTTC.

In its sample, this clone was seen a few times. This rearrangement joins TRBV14 to TRBJ2-1, with 15 bases identical to TRBD2. Per the germline V gene, CDR1 is SGHDN and CDR2 is FVKESK. The CDR3 covers 17 residues. V shed 4 bases and J 7 bases; nucleotides not matched to a gene: 8. The CDR3 region has the DNA TGTGCCAGCAGCCCTTGGACTAGCGGGGGGGCTACGAATGAGCAGTTCTTC. Its translation: CASSPWTSGGATNEQFF.

The chain links TRBV3-1 (or the pseudogene TRBV3-2) to TRBJ1-1, with D perhaps matching TRBD1 (6 bases). The germline V and J ends were trimmed by 6 bases and 5 bases, with 13 bases remaining between them. Germline V gene lookup returns CDR1 LGHDT and CDR2 YNNKEL (reference sequence). The CDR3 totals 13 residues. The CDR3 loop is CASSLKGGTEAFF. CDR3 nucleotides: TGTGCCAGCAGTCTAAAGGGGGGAACTGAAGCTTTCTTT.

The chain uses TRBV7-9 and TRBJ1-2; 7 bases are shared with TRBD1. V was pared by 5 bases and J by 6 bases, with 9 bases of the junction left unmatched. Per the germline V gene, CDR1 is SEHNR and CDR2 is FQNEAQ (reference sequence). The CDR3 is 14 amino acids. The CDR3 DNA follows: TGTGCCAGCAGCCCCAGACAGGGAACGGATGGCTACACCTTC. It specifies CASSPRQGTDGYTF.

The genes are TRBV18 and TRBJ1-2; D gene uncertain. The CDR3 is made up of 14 amino acids. CDR1 is KGHSH, CDR2 LQKENI, per germline. V was cut by 3 bases and J by 0 bases, with 8 bases left in between. The CDR3 protein is CASSPWGTNYGYTF. As DNA, the CDR3 is TGTGCCAGCTCACCGTGGGGAACTAACTATGGCTACACCTTC. The whole variable domain, filled in from reference TRBV18 and TRBJ1-2, reads NAGVMQNPRHLVRRRGQEARLRCSPMKGHSHVYWYRQLPEEGLKFMVYLQKENIIDESGMPKERFSAEFPKEGPSILRIQQVVRGDSAAYFCASSPWGTNYGYTFGSGTRLTVV.

The chain is built from TRBV27 and TRBJ2-5; unclear D gene. Germline-derived CDR1 and CDR2 are MNHEY and SMNVEV (reference sequence). The V end lost 2 bases, the J end lost 3 bases, and 7 bases lay between the germline ends. The CDR3 has 13 residues. CDR3 nucleotides: TGTGCCAGCAGTTTACGGCAAAAAGAGACCCAGTACTTC. Protein sequence: CASSLRQKETQYF.

The chain links TRBV5-1 to TRBJ2-3, with D perhaps given as TRBD1 or TRBD2 (5 bases each). Per the germline V gene, CDR1 is SGHRS and CDR2 is YFSETQ. The CDR3 has 15 residues. V was clipped by 1 base and J by 4 bases, with 13 bases between them. CDR3 residues: CASSLKSGSPDTQYF. The CDR3 DNA reads as TGCGCCAGCAGCTTGAAGTCAGGGAGCCCAGATACGCAGTATTTT.

The genes are TRBV4-1 and TRBJ2-1; D unclear. Per germline, CDR1 MGHRA and CDR2 YSYEKL. Trimming shortened V by 2 bases and J by 4 bases, and 3 bases separated the two germline ends. The CDR3 loop spans 12 amino acids. The CDR3 loop reads CASSQLYNEQFF. The CDR3 coding sequence is TGCGCCAGCAGCCAATTATACAATGAGCAGTTCTTC.

The chain carries TRBV11-3 and TRBJ1-4, with D possibly TRBD1 on 5 matching bases. This CDR3 comprises 14 residues. V was clipped by 5 bases and J by 2 bases, with 9 bases between them. Looked up from germline, CDR1 is SGHNT and CDR2 is YENEEA. The DNA of the CDR3 is TGTGCCAGCAGCAAAGAGGGGACTAATGAAAAACTGTTTTTT. Protein sequence: CASSKEGTNEKLFF.

The chain is built from TRBV7-6 and TRBJ2-1; 11 bases match TRBD2. The CDR3 runs 22 residues. The junction had 31 bases not matched to a gene; V was cut back by 5 bases and J by 10 bases. Per the germline V gene, CDR1 is SGHVS and CDR2 is FNYEAQ. In nucleotides, the CDR3 is TGTGCCAGCAGCCCCCGCTCAACTACTAGCGGGAGAGCGGGCCTCTTCCCGGGGGAGCAGTTCTTC. This sequence encodes CASSPRSTTSGRAGLFPGEQFF. The variable domain in full, with the rest retrieved from reference TRBV7-6 and TRBJ2-1, is GAGVSQSPRYKVTKRGQDVALRCDPISGHVSLYWYRQALGQGPEFLTYFNYEAQQDKSGLPNDRFSAERPEGSISTLTIQRTEQRDSAMYRCASSPRSTTSGRAGLFPGEQFFGPGTRLTVL.

Only a few counts were recorded for this clone. This chain joins TRBV4-2 and TRBJ2-7; 7 nucleotides align to TRBD1. The CDR3 is 16 amino acids. V lost 1 base and J lost 7; bases outside the gene matches: 13. Germline V CDR1 and CDR2: LGHNA, YNFKEQ. CDR3 sequence: CASSQGPGQSTWEQYF. In nucleotides, the CDR3 is TGTGCCAGCAGCCAAGGCCCGGGACAGAGTACGTGGGAGCAGTACTTC.

The rearrangement uses TRBV6-5 and TRBJ2-1, with 13 positions matching TRBD2. J was trimmed by 8 bases and V by 5 bases; bases with no gene match: 6. Germline V gives CDR1 MNHEY, CDR2 SVGAGI. The CDR3 consists of 15 residues. This CDR3 is CASSLGLAGVDEQFF. CDR3 bases: TGTGCCAGCAGTCTCGGACTAGCGGGAGTGGATGAGCAGTTCTTC.

This clone turned up a few times. The chain joins TRBV2 to TRBJ1-2; 9 nucleotides align to TRBD1. The CDR3 length is 13 residues. Germline V gene sequence: CDR1 SNHLY, CDR2 FYNNEI. V lost 4 bases to trimming and J lost 8 bases; unmatched junction nucleotides: 5. CDR3 nucleotides: TGTGCCAGCAGTGTCGGACAGGGGCGAGGCTACACCTTC. Protein product: CASSVGQGRGYTF.

This chain uses TRBV5-1 with TRBJ2-3; D might be TRBD2 (5 bases). Germline-derived CDR1 and CDR2 are SGHRS and YFSETQ. The CDR3 sequence is 12 residues long. V lost 4 bases and J 5 bases, leaving 8 bases between the germline ends. The CDR3 DNA reads as TGCGCCAGCAGCCATGGACTAGATACGCAGTATTTT. Translation: CASSHGLDTQYF. Full variable domain (remainder filled in from reference TRBV5-1 and TRBJ2-3): KAGVTQTPRYLIKTRGQQVTLSCSPISGHRSVSWYQQTPGQGLQFLFEYFSETQRNKGNFPGRFSGRQFSNSRSEMNVSTLELGDSALYLCASSHGLDTQYFGPGTRLTVL.

The chain combines TRBV19 with TRBJ2-2, with no clear D. Per the germline V gene, CDR1 is LNHDA and CDR2 is SQIVND (reference sequence). The V gene lost 5 bases and the J gene lost 0 bases, with 4 bases spanning the gap. This CDR3 contains 13 residues. CDR3 in DNA: TGTGCCAGTAGTGTCACGAACACCGGGGAGCTGTTTTTT. Translating gives CASSVTNTGELFF.

This chain links TRBV2 with TRBJ1-3; D is possibly TRBD1 (6 bases). V was cut by 2 bases and J by 2 bases, with 13 bases left in between. Germline values: CDR1 SNHLY, CDR2 FYNNEI. The length of the CDR3 is 16 residues. This CDR3 is CASSELGRGTGNTIYF. DNA of the CDR3: TGTGCCAGCAGTGAATTAGGCAGGGGCACTGGAAACACCATATATTTT. Full variable domain (rest looked up from reference TRBV2 and TRBJ1-3): EPEVTQTPSHQVTQMGQEVILRCVPISNHLYFYWYRQILGQKVEFLVSFYNNEISEKSEIFDDQFSVERPDGSNFTLKIRSTKLEDSAMYFCASSELGRGTGNTIYFGEGSWLTVV.

This sequence joins TRBV3-1 (or the pseudogene TRBV3-2) and TRBJ2-1; possible D gene TRBD1, 6 bases. Trimming removed 4 bases from V and 6 bases from J, with 16 bases in between. The germline V gene encodes CDR1 LGHDT and CDR2 YNNKEL (reference sequence). The CDR3 length is 15 residues. CDR3 loop: CASSLQGPGGNEQFF. The CDR3, as DNA: TGTGCCAGCAGCCTTCAGGGGCCTGGGGGCAATGAGCAGTTCTTC.

In its sample, this clone was seen a few times. The J gene is TRBJ1-2, the V gene TRBV7-9; TRBD1 is a possible D gene (5 bases). There are 13 residues in the CDR3. CDR1 SEHNR and CDR2 FQNEAQ come from the germline V gene (reference sequence). V was cut by 5 bases and J by 9 bases, with 16 bases left in between. In DNA form, the CDR3 reads TGTGCCAGCAGCCCCGGGGGGGAGAGGAGCTACACCTTC. This gives the protein CASSPGGERSYTF.

This clone is medium-sized within its sample. The chain combines TRBV7-9 with TRBJ2-5; D remains ambiguous. The CDR3 sequence is 11 residues long. The ends were cut back, 1 base at V and 9 bases at J, with 6 bases in the middle. Germline V gene sequence: CDR1 SEHNR, CDR2 FQNEAQ (reference sequence). The CDR3 region has the DNA TGTGCCAGCAGCTTAGGATCGGCCCAGTACTTC. This encodes CASSLGSAQYF.